The rows below give T cell receptor beta chains drawn from one sample of a study of blood T cells in healthy people across ages. TCRdb redid the calling of the 5' RACE reads with MiXCR, one entry per CDR3 protein. The sample holds 800,000 to 1,300,000 distinct CDR3 sequences, 20% to 25% seen once. The sample was also linked to a second study, of T cells of mothers and their children.

The sequenced material came from blood. These receptors all stem from a girl aged 2-10 years in good health. Each CDR3 is given with its conserved first and last residue. The D gene is left open where the match is weak. A clone size is listed for some rows: how often the clone was seen (once, few, many), or a class if it is expanded.

CDR3nt: TGTGCCAGCTTCCGGGACGGAGAAGAGACCCAGTACTTC
CDR3aa: CASFRDGEETQYF
v_gene: TRBV2
abundance: few
len: 13
d_gene: NA
j_gene: TRBJ2-5

CDR3nt: TGTGCCAGCACCCCGGTGGGAGGGGATAGCAATCAGCCCCAGCATTTT
CDR3aa: CASTPVGGDSNQPQHF
v_gene: TRBV6-1
abundance: NA
len: 16
d_gene: NA
j_gene: TRBJ1-5

CDR3nt: TGTGCCAGCAGTTACTCCGGCCTGTTTTACGAGCAGTACTTC
CDR3aa: CASSYSGLFYEQYF
v_gene: TRBV6-6
abundance: many
len: 14
d_gene: NA
j_gene: TRBJ2-7

CDR3nt: TGTGCCAGCAGCAATCCCCGACAGGGGCGCACTGAAGCTTTCTTT
CDR3aa: CASSNPRQGRTEAFF
v_gene: TRBV11-1
abundance: NA
len: 15
d_gene: TRBD1
j_gene: TRBJ1-1

CDR3nt: TGCAGTGTAAGGGCTGGAGAGACCCAGTACTTC
CDR3aa: CSVRAGETQYF
v_gene: TRBV20-1
abundance: few
len: 11
d_gene: NA
j_gene: TRBJ2-5

CDR3nt: TGTGCCAGCACAAAGATGGGGGCTGGGTCAGCTAATGAAAAACTGTTTTTT
CDR3aa: CASTKMGAGSANEKLFF
v_gene: TRBV2
abundance: few
len: 17
d_gene: NA
j_gene: TRBJ1-4

CDR3nt: TGTGCCATTTTCGGGACAGCCCCTTATGGCTACACCTTC
CDR3aa: CAIFGTAPYGYTF
v_gene: TRBV19
abundance: few
len: 13
d_gene: TRBD1
j_gene: TRBJ1-2

CDR3nt: TGCGCCAGCAGCCAACCGGGACAGGGGAGCTACGAGCAGTACTTC
CDR3aa: CASSQPGQGSYEQYF
v_gene: TRBV4-1
abundance: few
len: 15
d_gene: TRBD1
j_gene: TRBJ2-7

CDR3nt: TGTGCCAGCAGTTTCGACAGCCCGGAACAGCCCCAGCATTTT
CDR3aa: CASSFDSPEQPQHF
v_gene: TRBV28
abundance: NA
len: 14
d_gene: NA
j_gene: TRBJ1-5

CDR3nt: TGCAGTGCTGATATCGGGACAGTCTACAATGAGCAGTTCTTC
CDR3aa: CSADIGTVYNEQFF
v_gene: TRBV20-1
abundance: many
len: 14
d_gene: TRBD1
j_gene: TRBJ2-1

CDR3nt: TGTGCCAGCAGTTCCACCCCCGGGCGGGGACAAGAGACCCAGTACTTC
CDR3aa: CASSSTPGRGQETQYF
v_gene: TRBV28
abundance: NA
len: 16
d_gene: NA
j_gene: TRBJ2-5

CDR3nt: TGTGCCAGCAGCTTAGGAGGCAGGGGAATGGCTTTCTTT
CDR3aa: CASSLGGRGMAFF
v_gene: TRBV11-3
abundance: few
len: 13
d_gene: NA
j_gene: TRBJ1-1

CDR3nt: TGTGCCAGCAGCCCAGCACTAGCGGGAGGCAATGAGCAGTTCTTC
CDR3aa: CASSPALAGGNEQFF
v_gene: TRBV14
abundance: few
len: 15
d_gene: TRBD2
j_gene: TRBJ2-1

CDR3nt: TGCGCCAGCAGCTTGGCCCAGCCTCCTTACAATGAGCAGTTCTTC
CDR3aa: CASSLAQPPYNEQFF
v_gene: TRBV5-1
abundance: NA
len: 15
d_gene: NA
j_gene: TRBJ2-1

CDR3nt: TGCAGTGCGCCCATGAGACAGGCCTACAATGAGCAGTTCTTC
CDR3aa: CSAPMRQAYNEQFF
v_gene: TRBV20-1
abundance: few
len: 14
d_gene: NA
j_gene: TRBJ2-1

CDR3nt: TGTGCCAGCAGCGATACGGGGTCTAGCGGGTTCAATGAGCAGTTCTTC
CDR3aa: CASSDTGSSGFNEQFF
v_gene: TRBV11-1
abundance: NA
len: 16
d_gene: TRBD2
j_gene: TRBJ2-1

CDR3nt: TGTGCCAGCTGGGGGAGGACTAAATCCGGGGAGCTGTTTTTT
CDR3aa: CASWGRTKSGELFF
v_gene: TRBV2
abundance: NA
len: 14
d_gene: NA
j_gene: TRBJ2-2